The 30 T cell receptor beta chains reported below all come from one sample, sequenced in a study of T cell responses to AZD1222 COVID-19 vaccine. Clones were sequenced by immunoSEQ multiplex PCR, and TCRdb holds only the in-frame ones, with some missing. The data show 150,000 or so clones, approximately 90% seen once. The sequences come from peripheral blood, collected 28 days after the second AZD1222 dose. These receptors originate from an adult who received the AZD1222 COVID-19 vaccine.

In DNA, the CDR3 is TGTGCCAGCAGTGAGGAACTCCCCCGCAGGGCTTTCTTT. It translates to CASSEELPRRAFF. The chain joins TRBV2 to TRBJ1-1; D is undetermined. Trimming stripped 3 bases from V and 11 bases from J, with 16 bases between. Per the germline V gene, CDR1 is SNHLY and CDR2 is FYNNEI. CDR3 length: 13 residues. Complete variable domain (other parts from reference TRBV2 and TRBJ1-1): EPEVTQTPSHQVTQMGQEVILRCVPISNHLYFYWYRQILGQKVEFLVSFYNNEISEKSEIFDDQFSVERPDGSNFTLKIRSTKLEDSAMYFCASSEELPRRAFFGQGTRLTVV.

Here the CDR3 reads CASSPSRNNQPQHF. The CDR3 nucleotides read TGTGCCAGTAGTCCCTCGAGGAACAATCAGCCCCAGCATTTT. The rearrangement joins TRBV19 to TRBJ1-5; D not certain. CDR3 size: 14 residues. Germline loops: CDR1 LNHDA, CDR2 SQIVND (reference sequence). Trimming left V 5 bases short and J 3 bases short, with 11 bases between.

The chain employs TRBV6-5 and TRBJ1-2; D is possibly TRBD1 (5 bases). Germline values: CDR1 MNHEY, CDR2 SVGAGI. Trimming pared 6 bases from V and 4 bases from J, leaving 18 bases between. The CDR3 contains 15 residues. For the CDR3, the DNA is TGTGCCAGCAGCCTGGAGGGGCCAACTCTCTATGGCTACACCTTC. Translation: CASSLEGPTLYGYTF.

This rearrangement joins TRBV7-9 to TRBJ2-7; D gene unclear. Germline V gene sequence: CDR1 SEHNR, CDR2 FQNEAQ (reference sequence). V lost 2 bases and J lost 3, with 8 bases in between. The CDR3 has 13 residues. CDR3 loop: CASSLPAGYEQYF. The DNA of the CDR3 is TGTGCCAGCAGCTTACCCGCAGGCTACGAGCAGTACTTC.

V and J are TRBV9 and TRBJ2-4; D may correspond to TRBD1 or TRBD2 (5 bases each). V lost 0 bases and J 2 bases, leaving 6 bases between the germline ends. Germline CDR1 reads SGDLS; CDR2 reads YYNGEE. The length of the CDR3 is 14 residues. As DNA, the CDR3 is TGTGCCAGCAGCGTAGGGGGGACCAAAAACATTCAGTACTTC. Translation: CASSVGGTKNIQYF. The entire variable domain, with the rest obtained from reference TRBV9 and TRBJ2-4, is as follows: DSGVTQTPKHLITATGQRVTLRCSPRSGDLSVYWYQQSLDQGLQFLIQYYNGEERAKGNILERFSAQQFPDLHSELNLSSLELGDSALYFCASSVGGTKNIQYFGAGTRLSVL.

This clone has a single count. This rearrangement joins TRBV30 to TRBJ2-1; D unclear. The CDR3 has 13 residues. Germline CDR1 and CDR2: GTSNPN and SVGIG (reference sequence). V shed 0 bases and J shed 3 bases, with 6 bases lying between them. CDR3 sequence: CAWSVTGYNEQFF. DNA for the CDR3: TGTGCCTGGAGTGTGACCGGCTACAATGAGCAGTTCTTC. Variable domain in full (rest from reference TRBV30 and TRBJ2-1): SQTIHQWPATLVQPVGSPLSLECTVEGTSNPNLYWYRQAAGRGLQLLFYSVGIGQISSEVPQNLSASRPQDRQFILSSKKLLLSDSGFYLCAWSVTGYNEQFFGPGTRLTVL.

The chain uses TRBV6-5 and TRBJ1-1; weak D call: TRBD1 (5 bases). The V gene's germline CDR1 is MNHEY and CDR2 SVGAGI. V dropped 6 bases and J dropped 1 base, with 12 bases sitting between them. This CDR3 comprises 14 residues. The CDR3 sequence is CASSLRGENTEAFF. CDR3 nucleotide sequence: TGTGCCAGCAGCCTTCGGGGGGAGAACACTGAAGCTTTCTTT.

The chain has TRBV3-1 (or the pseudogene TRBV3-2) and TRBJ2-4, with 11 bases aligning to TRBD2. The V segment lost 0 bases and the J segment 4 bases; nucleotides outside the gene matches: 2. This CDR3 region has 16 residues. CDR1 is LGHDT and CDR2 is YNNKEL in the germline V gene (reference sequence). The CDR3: CASSQERLAGKNIQYF. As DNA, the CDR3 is TGTGCCAGCAGCCAAGAGAGACTAGCGGGAAAAAACATTCAGTACTTC.

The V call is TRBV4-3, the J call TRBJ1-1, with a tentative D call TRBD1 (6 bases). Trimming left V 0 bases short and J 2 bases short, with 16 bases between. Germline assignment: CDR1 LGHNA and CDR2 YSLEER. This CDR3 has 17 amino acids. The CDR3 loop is CASSQDLNRRGNTEAFF. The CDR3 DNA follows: TGCGCCAGCAGCCAAGATTTAAATCGCAGGGGCAACACTGAAGCTTTCTTT.

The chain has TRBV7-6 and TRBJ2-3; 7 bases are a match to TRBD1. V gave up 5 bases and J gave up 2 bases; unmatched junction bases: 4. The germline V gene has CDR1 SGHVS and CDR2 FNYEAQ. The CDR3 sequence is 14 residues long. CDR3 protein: CASSRGQTTDTQYF. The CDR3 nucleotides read TGTGCCAGCAGCCGGGGACAGACCACAGATACGCAGTATTTT. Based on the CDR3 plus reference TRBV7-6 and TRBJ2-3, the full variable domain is GAGVSQSPRYKVTKRGQDVALRCDPISGHVSLYWYRQALGQGPEFLTYFNYEAQQDKSGLPNDRFSAERPEGSISTLTIQRTEQRDSAMYRCASSRGQTTDTQYFGPGTRLTVL.

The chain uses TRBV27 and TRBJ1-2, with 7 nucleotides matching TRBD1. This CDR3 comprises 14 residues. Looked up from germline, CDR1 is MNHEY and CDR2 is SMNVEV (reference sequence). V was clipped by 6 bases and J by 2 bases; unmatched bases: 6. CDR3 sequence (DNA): TGTGCCAGCAGCTACTCACAGGGGAACTATGGCTACACCTTC. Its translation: CASSYSQGNYGYTF.

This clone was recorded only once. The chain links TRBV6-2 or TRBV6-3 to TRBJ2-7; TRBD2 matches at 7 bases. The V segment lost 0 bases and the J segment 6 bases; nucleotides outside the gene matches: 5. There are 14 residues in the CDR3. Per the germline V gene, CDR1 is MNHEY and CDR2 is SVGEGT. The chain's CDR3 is CASSYSAGVSEQYF. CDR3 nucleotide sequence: TGTGCCAGCAGTTACTCGGCGGGAGTGAGCGAGCAGTACTTC.

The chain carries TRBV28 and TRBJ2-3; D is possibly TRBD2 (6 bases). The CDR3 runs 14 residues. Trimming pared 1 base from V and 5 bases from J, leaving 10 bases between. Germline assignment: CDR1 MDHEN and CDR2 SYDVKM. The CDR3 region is CASSLFGRGDTQYF. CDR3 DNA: TGTGCCAGCAGTTTATTCGGGAGAGGAGATACGCAGTATTTT.

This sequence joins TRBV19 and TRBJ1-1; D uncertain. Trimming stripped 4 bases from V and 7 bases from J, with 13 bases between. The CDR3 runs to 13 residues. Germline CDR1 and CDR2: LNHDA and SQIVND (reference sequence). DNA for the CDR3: TGTGCCAGTAGTAAGGGATTCCCCCTTGAAGCTTTCTTT. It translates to CASSKGFPLEAFF.

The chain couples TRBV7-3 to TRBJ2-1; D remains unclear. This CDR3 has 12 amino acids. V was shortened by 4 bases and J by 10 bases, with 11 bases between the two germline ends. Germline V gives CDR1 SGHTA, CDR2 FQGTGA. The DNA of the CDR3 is TGTGCCAGCAGCTCGCCAATCGGGGAGCAGTTCTTC. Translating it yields CASSSPIGEQFF. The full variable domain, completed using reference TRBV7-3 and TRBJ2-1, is GAGVSQTPSNKVTEKGKYVELRCDPISGHTALYWYRQSLGQGPEFLIYFQGTGAADDSGLPNDRFFAVRPEGSVSTLKIQRTERGDSAVYLCASSSPIGEQFFGPGTRLTVL.

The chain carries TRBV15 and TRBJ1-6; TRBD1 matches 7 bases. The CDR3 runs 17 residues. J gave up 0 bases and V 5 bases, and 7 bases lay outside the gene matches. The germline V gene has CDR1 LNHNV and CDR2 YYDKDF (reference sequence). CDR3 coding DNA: TGTGCCACCAGCGGTCGACAGGGAAGCTCCTATAATTCACCCCTCCACTTT. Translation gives CATSGRQGSSYNSPLHF.

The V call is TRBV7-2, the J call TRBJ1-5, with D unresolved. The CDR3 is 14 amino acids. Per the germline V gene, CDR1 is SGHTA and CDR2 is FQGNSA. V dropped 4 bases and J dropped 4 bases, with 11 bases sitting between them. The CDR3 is CASSSGFGNQPQHF. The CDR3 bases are TGTGCCAGCAGCTCCGGCTTCGGGAATCAGCCCCAGCATTTT.

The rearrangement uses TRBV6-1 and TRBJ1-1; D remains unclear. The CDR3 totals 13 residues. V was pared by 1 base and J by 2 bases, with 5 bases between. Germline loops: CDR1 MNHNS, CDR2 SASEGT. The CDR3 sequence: CASSEEGNTEAFF. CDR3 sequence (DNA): TGTGCCAGCAGTGAAGAAGGAAACACTGAAGCTTTCTTT.

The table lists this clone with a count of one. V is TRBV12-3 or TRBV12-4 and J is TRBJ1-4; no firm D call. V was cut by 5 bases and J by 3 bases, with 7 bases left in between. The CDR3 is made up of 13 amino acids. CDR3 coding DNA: TGTGCCAGCAGTCCTAGGTCTAATGAAAAACTGTTTTTT. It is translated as CASSPRSNEKLFF.

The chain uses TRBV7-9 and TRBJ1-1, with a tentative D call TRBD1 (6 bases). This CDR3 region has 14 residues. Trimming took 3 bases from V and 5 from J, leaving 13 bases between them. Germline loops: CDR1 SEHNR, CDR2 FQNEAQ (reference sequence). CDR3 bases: TGTGCCAGCAGCTTCAGGGAGAGGGGGACTGAAGCTTTCTTT. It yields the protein CASSFRERGTEAFF.

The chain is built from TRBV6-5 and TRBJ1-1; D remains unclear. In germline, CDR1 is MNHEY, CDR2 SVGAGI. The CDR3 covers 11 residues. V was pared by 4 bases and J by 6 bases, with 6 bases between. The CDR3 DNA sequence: TGTGCCAGCAGTTCGGCGGCTGAAGCTTTCTTT. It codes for CASSSAAEAFF.

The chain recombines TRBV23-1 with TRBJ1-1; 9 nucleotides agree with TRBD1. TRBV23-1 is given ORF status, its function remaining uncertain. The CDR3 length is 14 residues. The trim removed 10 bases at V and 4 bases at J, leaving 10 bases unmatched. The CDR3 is CATSRDRVSTEAFF. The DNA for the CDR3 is TGCGCCACTTCCCGGGACAGGGTCTCCACTGAAGCTTTCTTT.

CDR3: CASSTSTSVYNEQFF. Written as DNA, the CDR3 is TGTGCCAGTAGTACCTCGACTAGCGTTTACAATGAGCAGTTCTTC. This rearrangement joins TRBV19 to TRBJ2-1, with TRBD2 matching 8 bases. Trimming cost V 4 bases and J 4 bases; bases outside gene matches: 6. The CDR3 has 15 residues. CDR1 LNHDA and CDR2 SQIVND come from the germline V gene (reference sequence).

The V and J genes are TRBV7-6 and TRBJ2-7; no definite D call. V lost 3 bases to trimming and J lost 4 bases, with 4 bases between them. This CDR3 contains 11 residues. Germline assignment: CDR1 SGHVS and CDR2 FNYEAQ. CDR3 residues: CASSLNYEQYF. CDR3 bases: TGTGCCAGCAGCTTGAATTACGAGCAGTACTTC.

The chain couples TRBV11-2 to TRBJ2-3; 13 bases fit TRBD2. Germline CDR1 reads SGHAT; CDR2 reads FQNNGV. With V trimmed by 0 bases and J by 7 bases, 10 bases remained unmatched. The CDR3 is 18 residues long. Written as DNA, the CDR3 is TGTGCCAGCAGCTTAGATCGGGGACTAGCGGGACCCTTAAATACGCAGTATTTT. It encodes CASSLDRGLAGPLNTQYF.

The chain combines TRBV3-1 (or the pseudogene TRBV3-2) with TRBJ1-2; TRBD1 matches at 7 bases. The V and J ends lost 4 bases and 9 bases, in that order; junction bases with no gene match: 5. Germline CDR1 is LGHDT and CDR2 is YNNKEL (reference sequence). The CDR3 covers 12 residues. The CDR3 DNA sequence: TGTGCCAGCAGCCGCGAGGGGGCCAGCTACACCTTC. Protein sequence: CASSREGASYTF.

CDR3 in DNA: TGCGCCAGCAGCCAAGTTGGCTCCGGACGGGTGAACACTGAAGCTTTCTTT. The encoded protein is CASSQVGSGRVNTEAFF. V is TRBV4-1 and J is TRBJ1-1, with no clear D. The CDR3 runs 17 residues. V dropped 1 base and J dropped 0 bases, with 15 bases sitting between them. Per germline, CDR1 MGHRA and CDR2 YSYEKL.

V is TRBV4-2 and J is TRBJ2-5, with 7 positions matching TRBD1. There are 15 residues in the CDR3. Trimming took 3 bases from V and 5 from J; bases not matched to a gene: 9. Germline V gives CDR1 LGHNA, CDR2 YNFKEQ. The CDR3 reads CASSQDLEGAETQYF. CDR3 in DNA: TGTGCCAGCAGCCAGGACCTCGAGGGGGCCGAGACCCAGTACTTC.

The CDR3: CASRPFQGDYGYTF. In DNA form, the CDR3 reads TGTGCCAGCAGGCCTTTTCAGGGGGACTATGGCTACACCTTC. This chain links TRBV2 with TRBJ1-2, with TRBD1 matching 7 bases. V lost 6 bases to trimming and J lost 3 bases; unmatched junction nucleotides: 7. There are 14 residues in the CDR3. CDR1 is SNHLY and CDR2 is FYNNEI in the germline V gene.

CDR3 in amino acids: CAWSTGVYAGTDTQYF. The DNA for the CDR3 is TGTGCCTGGAGTACTGGGGTTTATGCTGGCACAGATACGCAGTATTTT. The genes are TRBV30 and TRBJ2-3; no definite D call. The CDR3 runs 16 residues. The V gene lost 2 bases and the J gene lost 1 base, with 16 bases spanning the gap. CDR1 and CDR2 from the germline V gene are GTSNPN and SVGIG (reference sequence).